One sample yielded the 23 T cell receptor beta chains listed below, sequenced in a study of cytomegalovirus exposure and HLA in healthy donors. PCR employed 60 Vbeta and 13 Jbeta primers. This table comes from immunoSEQ multiplex PCR, and its TCRdb copy is limited to in-frame clones, with some not included. The data show 200,000 to 250,000 clones, roughly four fifths seen once. Sequencing was done on a sample of PBMCs. These receptors all stem from a woman in her forties in good health and CMV-seronegative.

The CDR3 coding sequence is TGTGCCAGCAGTCAGACAGGGGAGTCACCCCTCCACTTT. Protein product: CASSQTGESPLHF. The gene calls are TRBV6-5 and TRBJ1-6; 8 bases line up with TRBD1. With 5 bases clipped from V and 10 bases from J, the junction kept 4 bases outside the gene matches. Germline V gene sequence: CDR1 MNHEY, CDR2 SVGAGI. The CDR3 sequence is 13 residues long.

The gene calls are TRBV9 and TRBJ2-2; D is possibly TRBD1 (6 bases). Germline V gene lookup returns CDR1 SGDLS and CDR2 YYNGEE. This CDR3 has 13 residues. The ends were cut back, 4 bases at V and 4 bases at J, with 8 bases in the middle. The CDR3 bases are TGTGCCAGCAGCAGACAGGTCACCGGGGAGCTGTTTTTT. The encoded protein is CASSRQVTGELFF.

With regard to this clone: This same CDR3 is encoded by further DNA sequences in the sample. V is TRBV9 and J is TRBJ1-3; D not certain. Deletions cut 0 bases from V and 0 bases from J, with 4 bases between. The CDR3 has 14 amino acids. The V gene's germline CDR1 is SGDLS and CDR2 YYNGEE. DNA of the CDR3: TGTGCCAGCAGCGTAGAGAGCTCTGGAAACACCATATATTTT. This sequence encodes CASSVESSGNTIYF.

This chain links TRBV5-1 with TRBJ1-2; 8 nucleotides match TRBD1. V shed 0 bases, J shed 9 bases, and the junction held 10 bases outside the gene matches. Germline CDR1 SGHRS, CDR2 YFSETQ. The CDR3 is 15 residues long. CDR3 amino acids: CASSLVGQGGLRYTF. CDR3 nucleotide sequence: TGCGCCAGCAGCTTGGTTGGACAGGGAGGCTTACGCTACACCTTC.

J is TRBJ2-7 and V is TRBV30, with D unresolved. This CDR3 contains 12 residues. The V end was cut by 2 bases, the J end by 3 bases, with 8 bases between. Germline lookup yields CDR1 GTSNPN and CDR2 SVGIG (reference sequence). The CDR3 region has the DNA TGTGCCTGGAGTTTCCTAAGCTACGAGCAGTACTTC. Its translation is CAWSFLSYEQYF. Combining the CDR3 with reference TRBV30 and TRBJ2-7 gives the whole variable domain SQTIHQWPATLVQPVGSPLSLECTVEGTSNPNLYWYRQAAGRGLQLLFYSVGIGQISSEVPQNLSASRPQDRQFILSSKKLLLSDSGFYLCAWSFLSYEQYFGPGTRLTVT.

Only one count was recorded for this clone. The rearrangement links TRBV19 to TRBJ2-3, with 8 bases matching TRBD1. V lost 6 bases and J lost 7; bases outside the gene matches: 6. The CDR3 spans 13 residues. Germline CDR1 is LNHDA and CDR2 is SQIVND (reference sequence). CDR3 nucleotide sequence: TGTGCCAGTAGCAGGACAGGGATGTATACGCAGTATTTT. Protein: CASSRTGMYTQYF.

The rearrangement joins TRBV5-4 to TRBJ2-5, with 8 bases fitting TRBD2. Per germline, CDR1 SGHNT and CDR2 YYREEE (reference sequence). CDR3 length: 15 amino acids. The ends lost 0 bases at V and 1 base at J; junction bases unmatched: 2. The chain's CDR3 is CASSLGAGAQETQYF. For the CDR3, the DNA is TGTGCCAGCAGCTTGGGAGCGGGGGCCCAAGAGACCCAGTACTTC. Full variable domain (rest looked up from reference TRBV5-4 and TRBJ2-5): ETGVTQSPTHLIKTRGQQVTLRCSSQSGHNTVSWYQQALGQGPQFIFQYYREEENGRGNFPPRFSGLQFPNYSSELNVNALELDDSALYLCASSLGAGAQETQYFGPGTRLLVL.

The V and J genes are TRBV7-9 and TRBJ2-7; the match to TRBD2 covers 12 bases. Germline V gene sequence: CDR1 SEHNR, CDR2 FQNEAQ (reference sequence). V lost 4 bases to trimming and J lost 3 bases; unmatched junction nucleotides: 13. The CDR3 is made up of 18 amino acids. For the CDR3, the DNA is TGTGCCAGCAGCTCTCCCTCCCACCTAGCGGGGGGGCTCTACGAGCAGTACTTC. Translated: CASSSPSHLAGGLYEQYF.

The rearrangement links TRBV7-9 to TRBJ1-1; D is perhaps TRBD1 (5 bases). V lost 0 bases to trimming and J lost 9 bases, with 11 bases between them. CDR3 length equals 13 residues. Germline values: CDR1 SEHNR, CDR2 FQNEAQ (reference sequence). The chain's CDR3 is CASSLAAGGKAFF. The CDR3 DNA sequence: TGTGCCAGCAGCTTAGCAGCCGGGGGAAAAGCTTTCTTT. The whole variable domain, filled in from reference TRBV7-9 and TRBJ1-1, reads DTGVSQNPRHKITKRGQNVTFRCDPISEHNRLYWYRQTLGQGPEFLTYFQNEAQLEKSRLLSDRFSAERPKGSFSTLEIQRTEQGDSAMYLCASSLAAGGKAFFGQGTRLTVV.

The chain joins TRBV7-9 to TRBJ1-4, with 7 bases aligning to TRBD1. The CDR3 length is 16 residues. Germline lookup yields CDR1 SEHNR and CDR2 FQNEAQ (reference sequence). J gave up 0 bases and V 5 bases, and 6 bases lay outside the gene matches. The CDR3 here is CASSRGTEATNEKLFF. The CDR3 DNA reads TGTGCCAGCAGCCGGGGGACAGAAGCAACTAATGAAAAACTGTTTTTT.

This chain links TRBV19 with TRBJ2-6; TRBD1 matches at 8 bases. The junction had 0 bases not matched to a gene; V was cut back by 3 bases and J by 2 bases. There are 15 residues in the CDR3. Germline V gene lookup returns CDR1 LNHDA and CDR2 SQIVND (reference sequence). CDR3 in DNA: TGTGCCAGTAGTATGACAGGGGCTGGGGCCAACGTCCTGACTTTC. It codes for CASSMTGAGANVLTF.

The chain employs TRBV23-1 and TRBJ1-4; D possibly corresponds to TRBD1 (6 bases). TRBV23-1 is flagged as an ORF with uncertain function. CDR3 size: 18 residues. Trimming removed 7 bases at V and 0 bases at J, with 21 bases between. The CDR3 loop reads CASTLPGHKPSTNEKLFF. The DNA for the CDR3 is TGCGCCAGCACCCTACCGGGACACAAACCTTCAACTAATGAAAAACTGTTTTTT.

The chain joins TRBV6-5 to TRBJ1-5; TRBD1 might be the D (6 bases). V shed 5 bases and J shed 8 bases, with 13 bases lying between them. The CDR3 spans 13 residues. CDR1 is MNHEY, CDR2 SVGAGI, per germline. The chain's CDR3 is CASSEGGPEPQHF. The CDR3 nucleotides read TGTGCCAGCAGTGAAGGGGGTCCGGAGCCCCAGCATTTT.

The chain couples TRBV7-2 to TRBJ1-2; a possible D gene is TRBD1 (5 bases). Germline V gene lookup returns CDR1 SGHTA and CDR2 FQGNSA. Trimming removed 5 bases at V and 0 bases at J, with 10 bases between. This CDR3 has 14 residues. CDR3 in amino acids: CASSPGVTNYGYTF. As DNA, the CDR3 is TGTGCCAGCAGCCCGGGGGTCACTAACTATGGCTACACCTTC.

The gene calls are TRBV6-1 and TRBJ2-1; a possible D gene is TRBD2 (6 bases). This CDR3 has 13 amino acids. Trimming took 3 bases from V and 4 from J, leaving 7 bases between them. Germline CDR1 reads MNHNS; CDR2 reads SASEGT. This chain's CDR3 is CASSDAGYNEQFF. CDR3 in DNA: TGTGCCAGCAGTGATGCGGGGTACAATGAGCAGTTCTTC.

The chain uses TRBV4-1 and TRBJ1-1; a possible D gene is TRBD1 (5 bases). The length of the CDR3 is 17 residues. Looked up from germline, CDR1 is MGHRA and CDR2 is YSYEKL. Trimming left V 4 bases short and J 4 bases short, with 22 bases between. The CDR3 protein is CASSPSPSRADGTEAFF. DNA for the CDR3: TGCGCCAGCAGCCCGTCGCCCAGCAGGGCTGATGGCACTGAAGCTTTCTTT.

This clone occurred a few times. This rearrangement joins TRBV19 to TRBJ1-6, with a weak D call TRBD1 (5 bases). The CDR3 spans 14 residues. Trimming cost V 3 bases and J 4 bases, with 7 bases left between them. The germline V gene encodes CDR1 LNHDA and CDR2 SQIVND (reference sequence). As DNA, the CDR3 is TGTGCCAGTAGTATCAGGGTATATAATTCACCCCTCCACTTT. Its protein product is CASSIRVYNSPLHF.

The chain uses TRBV10-2 and TRBJ2-1, with D uncertain. Deletions cut 4 bases from V and 10 bases from J, with 8 bases between. There are 11 residues in the CDR3. Looked up from germline, CDR1 is WSHSY and CDR2 is SAAADI. CDR3 sequence (DNA): TGCGCCAGCAGTGTCTTGGCAGAGCAGTTCTTC. This gives the protein CASSVLAEQFF.

The V and J genes are TRBV5-5 and TRBJ2-2; D might be TRBD1 (6 bases). The V and J ends lost 4 bases and 7 bases respectively, with 17 bases between them. This CDR3 has 15 amino acids. Germline loops: CDR1 SGHKS, CDR2 YYEKEE (reference sequence). The CDR3 here is CASSPGRGKNGELFF. CDR3 nucleotides: TGTGCCAGCAGCCCCGGAAGGGGGAAGAACGGGGAGCTGTTTTTT. The whole variable domain, filled in from reference TRBV5-5 and TRBJ2-2, reads DAGVTQSPTHLIKTRGQQVTLRCSPISGHKSVSWYQQVLGQGPQFIFQYYEKEERGRGNFPDRFSARQFPNYSSELNVNALLLGDSALYLCASSPGRGKNGELFFGEGSRLTVL.

V is TRBV7-2 and J is TRBJ2-3; D is ambiguous. Germline loops: CDR1 SGHTA, CDR2 FQGNSA. The CDR3 spans 16 residues. Trimming stripped 3 bases from V and 3 bases from J, with 16 bases between. CDR3 nucleotides: TGTGCCAGCAGCTTGTCAACGCGGCGTCAGACAGATACGCAGTATTTT. Protein product: CASSLSTRRQTDTQYF.

The rearrangement uses TRBV7-9 and TRBJ1-1; no definite D call. The CDR3 contains 14 residues. V gave up 4 bases and J gave up 3 bases, with 12 bases separating them. CDR1 and CDR2 from the germline V gene are SEHNR and FQNEAQ (reference sequence). The CDR3 here is CASSSTRIDTEAFF. The CDR3 region has the DNA TGTGCCAGCAGCTCCACCAGGATCGACACTGAAGCTTTCTTT.

This chain joins TRBV6-1 and TRBJ1-1, with 9 bases fitting TRBD1. The J segment lost 5 bases and the V segment lost 2 bases, leaving 3 bases of the junction unmatched. CDR3 length: 14 residues. Germline values: CDR1 MNHNS, CDR2 SASEGT. The CDR3 DNA follows: TGTGCCAGCAGTGAAAACAGGGGGCTAACTGAAGCTTTCTTT. Encoded protein: CASSENRGLTEAFF.

The rearrangement uses TRBV14 and TRBJ2-7; possibly TRBD2 for D (6 bases). The CDR3 sequence is 15 residues long. CDR1 is SGHDN and CDR2 is FVKESK in the germline V gene. V was pared by 3 bases and J by 0 bases, with 12 bases between. CDR3 residues: CASSHLATSSYEQYF. The CDR3 DNA reads TGTGCCAGCAGCCATCTCGCGACTAGCTCCTACGAGCAGTACTTC.